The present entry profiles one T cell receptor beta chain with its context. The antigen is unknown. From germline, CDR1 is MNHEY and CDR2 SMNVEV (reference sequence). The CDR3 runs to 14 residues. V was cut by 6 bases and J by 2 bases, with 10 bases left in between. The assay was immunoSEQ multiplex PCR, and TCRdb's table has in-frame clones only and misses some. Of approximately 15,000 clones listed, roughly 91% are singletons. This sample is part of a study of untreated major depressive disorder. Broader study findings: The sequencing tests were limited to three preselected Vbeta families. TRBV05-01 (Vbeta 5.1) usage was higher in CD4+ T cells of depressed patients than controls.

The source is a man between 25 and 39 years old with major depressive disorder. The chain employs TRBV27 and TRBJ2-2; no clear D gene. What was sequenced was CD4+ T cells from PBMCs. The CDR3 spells CASSNHGNTGELFF. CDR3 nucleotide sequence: TGTGCCAGCAGCAATCACGGAAACACCGGGGAGCTGTTTTTT.